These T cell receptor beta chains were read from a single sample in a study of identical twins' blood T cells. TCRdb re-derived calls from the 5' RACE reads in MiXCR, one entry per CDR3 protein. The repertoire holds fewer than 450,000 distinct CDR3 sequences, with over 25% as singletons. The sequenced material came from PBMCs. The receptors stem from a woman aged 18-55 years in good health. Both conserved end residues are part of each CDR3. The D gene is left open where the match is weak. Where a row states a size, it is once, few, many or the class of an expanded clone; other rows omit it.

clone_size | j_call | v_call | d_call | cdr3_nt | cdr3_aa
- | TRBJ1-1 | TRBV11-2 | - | TGTGCCAGCAGCTCTACCTACAGGAACACTGAAGCTTTCTTT | CASSSTYRNTEAFF
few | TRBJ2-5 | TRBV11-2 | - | TGTGCCAGCAGCCGAATGAGGGGGGAAGAGACCCAGTACTTC | CASSRMRGEETQYF
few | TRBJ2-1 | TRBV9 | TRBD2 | TGTGCCAGCAGCATACAGTCCGGGAGGCACAATGAGCAGTTCTTC | CASSIQSGRHNEQFF
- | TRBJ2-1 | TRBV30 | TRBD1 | TGTGCCTGGACAGGGGGCGCTTTGGATGAGCAGTTCTTC | CAWTGGALDEQFF
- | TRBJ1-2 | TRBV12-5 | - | TGTGCTAGTGGTTTTGCGGGATTGGAGGGCTACACCTTC | CASGFAGLEGYTF
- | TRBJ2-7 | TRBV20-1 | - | TGCAGTGCCCCCAAGGGGGGGTACTACGAGCAGTACTTC | CSAPKGGYYEQYF
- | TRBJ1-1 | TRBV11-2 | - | TGTGCCAGCAACACTCCGGGGGCTCTGTACACTGAAGCTTTCTTT | CASNTPGALYTEAFF
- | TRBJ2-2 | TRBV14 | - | TGTGCCAGCAGGAGCCGCGATATGGCCGGGGAGCTGTTTTTT | CASRSRDMAGELFF
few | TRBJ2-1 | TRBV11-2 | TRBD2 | TGTGCCAGCAGCCAGCCGGGACTACTCTTCAATGAGCAGTTCTTC | CASSQPGLLFNEQFF
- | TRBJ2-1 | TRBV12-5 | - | TGTGCTAGTGGTTTGTGGGGGGACAATGAGCAGTTCTTC | CASGLWGDNEQFF
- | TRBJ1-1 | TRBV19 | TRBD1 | TGTGCCAGTAGTAGGCCCGCGACAGGGATTACTGAAGCTTTCTTT | CASSRPATGITEAFF
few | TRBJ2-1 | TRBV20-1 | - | TGCAGTACGAGGGACCAGCACCGCAATGAGCAGTTCTTC | CSTRDQHRNEQFF
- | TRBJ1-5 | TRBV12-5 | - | TGTGCTAGTGGTTTTATGGGTCAGCCCCAGCATTTT | CASGFMGQPQHF
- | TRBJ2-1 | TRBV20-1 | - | TGCAGTGCTAGGGATCCGGGGAGAACCTACAATGAGCAGTTCTTC | CSARDPGRTYNEQFF
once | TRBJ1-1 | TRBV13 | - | TGTGCCAGCAGCCCGTGGGTAAACACTGAAGCTTTCTTT | CASSPWVNTEAFF
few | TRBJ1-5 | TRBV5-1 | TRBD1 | TGCGCCAGCAGGCCCGGGACAGGGAATCAGCCCCAGCATTTT | CASRPGTGNQPQHF
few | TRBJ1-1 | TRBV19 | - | TGTGCCAGTAGTACCTCGGGCACTGAAGCTTTCTTT | CASSTSGTEAFF
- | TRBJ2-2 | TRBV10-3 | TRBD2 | TGTGCCATCAGTGTCCGACTAGCGAGCACCGGGGAGCTGTTTTTT | CAISVRLASTGELFF
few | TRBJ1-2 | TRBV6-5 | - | TGTGCCAGCAGCCTTGTTGTAGACTATGGCTACACCTTC | CASSLVVDYGYTF